This TCR beta chain was captured in a study of CD8 T cells in Susac syndrome. V gave up 4 bases and J gave up 5 bases; unmatched junction bases: 9. CDR3 length: 15 amino acids. Germline values: CDR1 SEHNR, CDR2 FQNEAQ (reference sequence). With random hexamers, about 0.5 to 1 ug RNA was reverse transcribed. Each CDR3 protein gets one entry after TCRdb re-called the immunoSEQ multiplex PCR reads with MiXCR. The repertoire holds about 290,000 distinct CDR3 sequences, with approximately 85% as singletons. The chain recombines TRBV7-9 with TRBJ2-7; 9 nucleotides match TRBD1. The clonotype originates from a human donor with multiple sclerosis. The sequenced material came from CD8+ T cells from PBMCs. This CDR3 reads CASSYRQGEHDEQYF. DNA of the CDR3: TGTGCCAGCAGCTACCGACAGGGGGAGCACGACGAGCAGTACTTC.